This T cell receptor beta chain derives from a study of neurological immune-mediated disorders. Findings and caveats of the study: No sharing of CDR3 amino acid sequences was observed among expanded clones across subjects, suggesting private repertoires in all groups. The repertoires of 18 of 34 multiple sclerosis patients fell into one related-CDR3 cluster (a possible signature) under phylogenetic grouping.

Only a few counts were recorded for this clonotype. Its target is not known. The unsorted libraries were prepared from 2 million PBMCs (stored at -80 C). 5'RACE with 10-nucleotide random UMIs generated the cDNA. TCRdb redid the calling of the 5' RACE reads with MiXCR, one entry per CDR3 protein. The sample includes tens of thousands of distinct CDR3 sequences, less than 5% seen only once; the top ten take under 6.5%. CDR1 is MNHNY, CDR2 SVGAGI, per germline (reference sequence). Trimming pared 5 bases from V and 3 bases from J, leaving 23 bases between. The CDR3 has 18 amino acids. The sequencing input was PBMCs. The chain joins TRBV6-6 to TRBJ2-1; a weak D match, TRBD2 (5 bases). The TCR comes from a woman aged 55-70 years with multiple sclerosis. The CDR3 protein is CASSPRGSEARLYNEQFF. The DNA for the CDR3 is TGTGCCAGCAGTCCTCGGGGTAGCGAGGCTCGCCTCTACAATGAGCAGTTCTTC.